The 26 T cell receptor beta chains below come from one sample, sequenced in a study of blood T cell repertoires in COVID-19. Here immunoSEQ multiplex PCR was the method, and the copy in TCRdb shows in-frame clones only, minus some. The table lists approximately 200,000 clones, over 75% of them singletons. The sequencing sample was made of peripheral blood. These receptor sequences come from a person aged 70 to 80 with COVID-19, enrolled during active disease.

This rearrangement joins TRBV27 to TRBJ1-2, with 7 bases identical to TRBD1. The CDR3 covers 16 residues. The germline V gene has CDR1 MNHEY and CDR2 SMNVEV (reference sequence). The V segment lost 4 bases and the J segment 5 bases; nucleotides outside the gene matches: 13. CDR3 sequence reads: CASSSSPPGTAYGYTF. The DNA of the CDR3 is TGTGCCAGCAGTTCGTCCCCCCCCGGGACAGCATATGGCTACACCTTC.

The rearrangement uses TRBV6-5 and TRBJ1-4; D may be TRBD1 (5 bases). This CDR3 contains 14 residues. Germline CDR1 reads MNHEY; CDR2 reads SVGAGI. V lost 8 bases, J lost 6 bases, and 16 bases lay in between. The CDR3 here is CASVGGGAYEKLFF. The CDR3, as DNA: TGTGCCAGCGTGGGGGGGGGAGCTTATGAAAAACTGTTTTTT.

The rearrangement links TRBV9 to TRBJ2-1; 14 bases are a match to TRBD2. V trimming: 0 bases; J trimming: 9 bases; junction bases outside the gene matches: 5. The CDR3 is 16 amino acids. Germline values: CDR1 SGDLS, CDR2 YYNGEE. In DNA form, the CDR3 reads TGTGCCAGCAGCGTAGGGGGACTAGCGGGAGCTCGTGAGCAGTTCTTC. Protein product: CASSVGGLAGAREQFF. Full variable domain (missing parts from reference TRBV9 and TRBJ2-1): DSGVTQTPKHLITATGQRVTLRCSPRSGDLSVYWYQQSLDQGLQFLIQYYNGEERAKGNILERFSAQQFPDLHSELNLSSLELGDSALYFCASSVGGLAGAREQFFGPGTRLTVL.

The gene calls are TRBV4-2 and TRBJ2-7; 10 bases align to TRBD2. V dropped 4 bases and J dropped 6; count of bases not matched to a gene: 12. Germline CDR1 reads LGHNA; CDR2 reads YNFKEQ. The CDR3 runs to 16 residues. The CDR3 sequence: CASSRQREGLMGEQYF. The CDR3 DNA follows: TGTGCCAGCAGCCGACAGCGGGAGGGCCTCATGGGCGAGCAGTACTTC.

This chain joins TRBV7-9 and TRBJ1-1, with a tentative D call TRBD1 (5 bases). The V end lost 6 bases, the J end lost 5 bases, and 13 bases lay between the germline ends. CDR1 and CDR2 from the germline V gene are SEHNR and FQNEAQ (reference sequence). The CDR3 runs to 13 residues. CDR3 sequence (DNA): TGTGCCAGCAGTTATAGCGGGGGAACTGAAGCTTTCTTT. Its translation: CASSYSGGTEAFF.

The chain is built from TRBV11-2 and TRBJ2-7; TRBD1 might be the D (5 bases). V gave up 6 bases and J gave up 1 base, with 10 bases separating them. This CDR3 is built from 13 residues. Germline V gives CDR1 SGHAT, CDR2 FQNNGV. The CDR3 sequence is CASSPDSSYEQYF. The CDR3 DNA follows: TGTGCCAGCAGTCCAGACAGTTCCTACGAGCAGTACTTC. The complete variable domain, with remaining parts taken from reference TRBV11-2 and TRBJ2-7, reads EAGVAQSPRYKIIEKRQSVAFWCNPISGHATLYWYQQILGQGPKLLIQFQNNGVVDDSQLPKDRFSAERLKGVDSTLKIQPAKLEDSAVYLCASSPDSSYEQYFGPGTRLTVT.

The V gene is TRBV19, the J gene TRBJ2-5, with a tentative D call TRBD1 (6 bases). The CDR3 totals 16 residues. V lost 1 base to trimming and J lost 5 bases, with 17 bases between them. Germline V lookup: CDR1 LNHDA, CDR2 SQIVND (reference sequence). The CDR3 loop is CASSIGSSQGWETQYF. CDR3 DNA sequence: TGTGCCAGTAGTATAGGATCTTCCCAGGGGTGGGAGACCCAGTACTTC.

The rearrangement links TRBV19 to TRBJ2-2, with no clear D. Germline lookup yields CDR1 LNHDA and CDR2 SQIVND (reference sequence). This CDR3 region has 12 residues. Trimming shortened V by 2 bases and J by 6 bases, and 4 bases separated the two germline ends. The CDR3 DNA reads TGTGCCAGTAGTATATCGGCCGGGGAGCTGTTTTTT. Protein sequence: CASSISAGELFF.

To note about this clone: Distinct nucleotide sequences in the sample also encode this CDR3. This chain uses TRBV18 with TRBJ2-2, with no clear D. Germline V gives CDR1 KGHSH, CDR2 LQKENI. The V end was cut by 2 bases, the J end by 2 bases, with 6 bases between. The CDR3 contains 14 residues. The chain's CDR3 is CASSPGLNTGELFF. CDR3 in DNA: TGTGCCAGCTCACCAGGGCTCAACACCGGGGAGCTGTTTTTT.

The V gene is TRBV5-6, the J gene TRBJ2-7, with D perhaps given as TRBD1 or TRBD2 (5 bases each). V was trimmed by 4 bases and J by 0 bases, leaving 20 bases between them. The germline V gene encodes CDR1 SGHDT and CDR2 YYEEEE. The CDR3 consists of 17 residues. The CDR3 DNA follows: TGTGCCAGCAGCCTGGGACCCCTCTCCTCGGGCTCCTACGAGCAGTACTTC. Translation: CASSLGPLSSGSYEQYF.

The CDR3 is CATGDRGRSIEAFF. In nucleotides, the CDR3 is TGCGCCACGGGGGACAGGGGGCGAAGTATTGAAGCTTTCTTT. V usage is TRBV10-2 and J usage is TRBJ1-1; 12 bases agree with TRBD1. The V gene's germline CDR1 is WSHSY and CDR2 SAAADI. CDR3 length equals 14 residues. Trimming at V came to 10 bases and at J to 7 bases, leaving 10 bases not matched to a gene.

The chain is built from TRBV19 and TRBJ1-6, with a possible D match to TRBD1 (6 bases). V gave up 0 bases and J gave up 7 bases, with 10 bases separating them. The CDR3 has 15 amino acids. Germline values: CDR1 LNHDA, CDR2 SQIVND (reference sequence). In nucleotides, the CDR3 is TGTGCCAGTAGTATAGAGGGGGCGAGGAATTCACCCCTCCACTTT. Translated: CASSIEGARNSPLHF.

In its sample, this clone was seen once. This sequence joins TRBV5-1 and TRBJ2-2, with TRBD2 as a possible D gene (7 bases). Per the germline V gene, CDR1 is SGHRS and CDR2 is YFSETQ. V lost 5 bases and J lost 5, with 13 bases in between. This CDR3 is 14 amino acids long. The CDR3, as DNA: TGCGCCAGCAGACTGGCGGGGGCTACCGGGGAGCTGTTTTTT. This translates into CASRLAGATGELFF.

The rearrangement links TRBV27 to TRBJ1-2; D is unresolved. There are 13 residues in the CDR3. Germline V lookup: CDR1 MNHEY, CDR2 SMNVEV (reference sequence). V dropped 4 bases and J dropped 0 bases, with 6 bases sitting between them. The CDR3 bases are TGTGCCAGCAGTTGGTCAGCTAACTATGGCTACACCTTC. It yields the protein CASSWSANYGYTF.

The chain is built from TRBV19 and TRBJ2-6, with 7 nucleotides matching TRBD1. Trimming at V came to 5 bases and at J to 0 bases, leaving 10 bases not matched to a gene. CDR3 size: 18 residues. Germline lookup yields CDR1 LNHDA and CDR2 SQIVND (reference sequence). The CDR3 DNA reads TGTGCCAGTAGTCGGGACAGACAATTAAACTCTGGGGCCAACGTCCTGACTTTC. Protein product: CASSRDRQLNSGANVLTF.

This clone occurred a few times. The chain uses TRBV30 and TRBJ2-7; D ambiguous. The CDR3 runs 17 residues. Germline V CDR1 and CDR2: GTSNPN, SVGIG (reference sequence). V was clipped by 2 bases and J by 9 bases, with 29 bases between them. The CDR3 reads CAWSPDPIHLRSNVQYF. Here the CDR3 DNA reads TGTGCCTGGAGTCCCGACCCCATACACTTACGGAGTAACGTGCAGTACTTC.

The chain links TRBV6-5 to TRBJ2-1; possibly TRBD1 for D (7 bases). Trimming stripped 4 bases from V and 5 bases from J, with 18 bases between. This CDR3 spans 16 amino acids. CDR1 and CDR2 from the germline V gene are MNHEY and SVGAGI. CDR3 nucleotides: TGTGCCAGCAGTTCCTCGGAGGGGGCTGGTGACAATGAGCAGTTCTTC. As protein: CASSSSEGAGDNEQFF.

This sequence joins TRBV5-5 and TRBJ1-6; possibly TRBD1 for D (5 bases). V was clipped by 0 bases and J by 9 bases, with 13 bases between them. CDR3 size: 15 residues. Germline CDR1 SGHKS, CDR2 YYEKEE (reference sequence). The DNA for the CDR3 is TGTGCCAGCAGCTTGGCGGGAGGGGTTCGTTCACCCCTCCACTTT. Translation: CASSLAGGVRSPLHF.

The chain recombines TRBV6-5 with TRBJ2-1; 7 bases line up with TRBD2. The CDR3 is made up of 14 amino acids. The J segment lost 5 bases and the V segment lost 7 bases, leaving 8 bases of the junction unmatched. Germline CDR1 MNHEY, CDR2 SVGAGI. In DNA form, the CDR3 reads TGTGCCAGCAAGGGAGGGCGCTACAACAATGAGCAGTTCTTC. It translates to CASKGGRYNNEQFF.

The rearrangement joins TRBV4-2 to TRBJ2-2; 9 nucleotides agree with TRBD1. CDR1 is LGHNA and CDR2 is YNFKEQ in the germline V gene. J lost 0 bases, V lost 0 bases, and 5 bases had no gene match. CDR3 length equals 18 residues. The CDR3 DNA is TGTGCCAGCAGCCAAGAGGGGACAGGGACAACGAACACCGGGGAGCTGTTTTTT. Translation gives CASSQEGTGTTNTGELFF.

The V gene is TRBV28, the J gene TRBJ2-2; D gene ambiguous. The CDR3 covers 15 residues. CDR1 is MDHEN and CDR2 is SYDVKM in the germline V gene. Between the trimmed V and J ends, which lost 2 bases and 5 bases, there was a span of 12 bases. CDR3 coding DNA: TGTGCCAGCAGTTTAACTCAGGCCCGGACCGGGGAGCTGTTTTTT. Translation: CASSLTQARTGELFF.

The genes are TRBV5-1 and TRBJ2-5; 8 bases are a match to TRBD2. J gave up 4 bases and V 3 bases, and 5 bases lay outside the gene matches. Looked up from germline, CDR1 is SGHRS and CDR2 is YFSETQ. This CDR3 has 14 amino acids. CDR3 protein: CASSSAGVGETQYF. The CDR3 bases are TGCGCCAGCAGCTCAGCGGGAGTGGGAGAGACCCAGTACTTC.

The chain carries TRBV28 and TRBJ1-6; D ambiguous. Trimming cost V 6 bases and J 7 bases, with 13 bases left between them. Germline CDR1 and CDR2: MDHEN and SYDVKM. This CDR3 comprises 14 residues. The CDR3 coding sequence is TGTGCCAGCAGGCCCCCGACGGGGAATTCACCCCTCCACTTT. Amino acid sequence: CASRPPTGNSPLHF.

J is TRBJ1-5 and V is TRBV7-9, with D possibly TRBD1 on 6 matching bases. This CDR3 comprises 16 residues. Germline V gene lookup returns CDR1 SEHNR and CDR2 FQNEAQ (reference sequence). V was trimmed by 3 bases and J by 3 bases, leaving 15 bases between them. The CDR3 sequence is CASSLGAQGFNQPQHF. The DNA for the CDR3 is TGTGCCAGCAGCTTGGGGGCGCAGGGTTTCAATCAGCCCCAGCATTTT.

The V and J genes are TRBV5-6 and TRBJ1-2; D not resolved. Germline CDR1 reads SGHDT; CDR2 reads YYEEEE. With 2 bases removed from V and 5 bases from J, the gap between germline ends came to 10 bases. The CDR3 sequence is 13 residues long. CDR3 DNA sequence: TGTGCCAGCAGCTTTAGTGGTCGGTATGGCTACACCTTC. It is translated as CASSFSGRYGYTF.

The chain links TRBV6-4 to TRBJ1-1; 8 bases map to TRBD1. The V gene end was trimmed by 4 bases and the J gene end by 4 bases; junction bases not matched to a gene: 2. CDR1 is MRHNA and CDR2 is SNTAGT in the germline V gene. The CDR3 sequence is 13 residues long. The CDR3 sequence: CASSVGQGTEAFF. DNA of the CDR3: TGTGCCAGCAGTGTCGGACAGGGCACTGAAGCTTTCTTT.